What follows are 10 T cell receptor beta chains derived from one specimen sequenced in a study of blood T cell repertoires in COVID-19. The data were produced by immunoSEQ multiplex PCR, yet TCRdb's version contains in-frame clones alone and is incomplete. This sample has 200,000 to 250,000 clones, with 80% to 85% found just once. Specimen: peripheral blood. Every receptor here comes from a woman aged 55-69 years who had recovered from COVID-19.

The V gene is TRBV13, the J gene TRBJ2-1; maybe TRBD2 (6 bases). Per germline, CDR1 PRHDT and CDR2 FYEKMQ (reference sequence). V was clipped by 2 bases and J by 1 base, with 12 bases between them. CDR3 length: 16 amino acids. The CDR3 loop reads CASSLLEGRSYNEQFF. In nucleotides, the CDR3 is TGTGCCAGCAGCTTATTAGAAGGGAGGTCCTACAATGAGCAGTTCTTC.

This clone was seen a few times. The V gene is TRBV9, the J gene TRBJ2-5; TRBD1 aligns across 7 bases. The V gene's germline CDR1 is SGDLS and CDR2 YYNGEE. V lost 4 bases, J lost 2 bases, and 5 bases stayed unmatched. The CDR3 length is 14 residues. CDR3 in amino acids: CASSPGDRQETQYF. The CDR3 DNA reads as TGTGCCAGCAGCCCCGGGGACAGACAAGAGACCCAGTACTTC.

This chain connects TRBV6-5 to TRBJ1-2, with a weak D call TRBD1 (6 bases). V lost 5 bases, J lost 8 bases, and 15 bases lay in between. Per germline, CDR1 MNHEY and CDR2 SVGAGI. The CDR3 consists of 13 residues. The CDR3 region has the DNA TGTGCCAGCAGTCTGGGGGCAATGGACGGCTACACCTTC. Protein sequence: CASSLGAMDGYTF.

This clone was found once. V usage is TRBV5-1 and J usage is TRBJ2-1, with D perhaps TRBD2 (5 bases). The V end lost 5 bases, the J end lost 2 bases, and 11 bases lay between the germline ends. Germline V lookup: CDR1 SGHRS, CDR2 YFSETQ. The CDR3 has 14 residues. The CDR3 sequence is CASSGADTYNEQFF. The CDR3 DNA follows: TGCGCCAGCAGTGGAGCGGATACCTACAATGAGCAGTTCTTC.

The genes are TRBV11-1 and TRBJ2-1; a possible D gene is TRBD2 (6 bases). Looked up from germline, CDR1 is SGHAT and CDR2 is FQDESV (reference sequence). This CDR3 region has 16 residues. V lost 0 bases to trimming and J lost 3 bases, with 12 bases between them. CDR3 residues: CASSLARGLGYNEQFF. Written as DNA, the CDR3 is TGTGCCAGCAGCTTAGCGCGGGGTCTTGGCTACAATGAGCAGTTCTTC.

The chain joins TRBV12-3 or TRBV12-4 to TRBJ1-2, with 9 nucleotides matching TRBD1. This CDR3 contains 13 residues. V was clipped by 6 bases and J by 5 bases; unmatched bases: 4. In DNA form, the CDR3 reads TGTGCCAGCAGCGATGGACAGGGGTATGGCTACACCTTC. Residues: CASSDGQGYGYTF.

CDR3 DNA: TGTGCCAGCAGCTATACCGGGACAGCTAATTCACCCCTCCACTTT. It specifies CASSYTGTANSPLHF. The gene calls are TRBV7-3 and TRBJ1-6, with 7 bases identical to TRBD1. This CDR3 comprises 15 residues. V dropped 4 bases and J dropped 6; count of bases not matched to a gene: 6. CDR1 and CDR2 from the germline V gene are SGHTA and FQGTGA.

The CDR3 DNA reads as TGTGCCAGCAGTTCTCAGGGCGATGGCTACACCTTC. Translating gives CASSSQGDGYTF. V usage is TRBV6-5 and J usage is TRBJ1-2, with D tentatively TRBD1 (5 bases). The CDR3 is made up of 12 amino acids. Looked up from germline, CDR1 is MNHEY and CDR2 is SVGAGI. The V gene lost 4 bases and the J gene lost 6 bases, with 9 bases spanning the gap.

V is TRBV18 and J is TRBJ1-5; tentatively, D is TRBD1 (6 bases). The CDR3 length is 16 residues. CDR1 KGHSH and CDR2 LQKENI come from the germline V gene. V was cut by 3 bases and J by 0 bases, with 12 bases left in between. The CDR3 spells CASSPVTGLSNQPQHF. For the CDR3, the DNA is TGTGCCAGCTCACCTGTGACAGGCCTTAGCAATCAGCCCCAGCATTTT.

The gene calls are TRBV5-1 and TRBJ1-2, with TRBD1 matching over 10 bases. V lost 4 bases to trimming and J lost 6 bases; unmatched junction nucleotides: 12. CDR1 and CDR2 from the germline V gene are SGHRS and YFSETQ. CDR3 length equals 16 residues. CDR3 loop: CASSRDRGDTTDGYTF. CDR3 bases: TGCGCCAGCAGCCGGGACAGGGGTGATACTACGGATGGCTACACCTTC.